This T cell receptor (beta chain) was sequenced in a study of CD8+ T cells in alopecia areata. As for the study in general: Oral tofacitinib (5 to 10 mg twice daily) was administered to treated patients.

CDR1 is GTSNPN, CDR2 SVGIG, per germline (reference sequence). After removal of 7 bases from V and 4 bases from J, the junction contained 15 bases not matched to a gene. The CDR3 covers 16 residues. Samples from alopecia areata patients were lesional scalp punch biopsies and peripheral blood. This clone showed up just a few times. Extracted RNA was reverse transcribed, and the resulting cDNA served as sequencing template. TCRdb's copy holds only in-frame clones and misses some; the assay was immunoSEQ multiplex PCR. The sample lists about 180,000 clones, almost 65% seen once, with roughly 1.7% in the top ten.

Specimen: CD4+ T cells sorted from blood, collected at week 0. The V and J genes are TRBV30 and TRBJ2-3; 9 bases are shared with TRBD1. This TCR came from a human donor with alopecia areata. CDR3: CASQDRGFVVADTQYF. The CDR3 coding sequence is TGTGCCTCTCAAGACAGGGGGTTTGTAGTTGCAGATACGCAGTATTTT.